This TCR beta chain was sequenced during a study of blood T cell repertoires in COVID-19. As for the study in general: Italy, Spain and the United States were the sources of the convalescent and acute COVID-19 samples. PBMCs, B-cell-depleted T cells, or T cells were the source of the cDNA or gDNA that made up the material.

Germline assignment: CDR1 KGHDR and CDR2 SFDVKD. After removal of 7 bases from V and 6 bases from J, the junction contained 7 bases not matched to a gene. CDR3 length: 13 residues. In the authors' workflow: Amplification from reference gene primers served as the basis for estimated nucleated cell counts. Clones were sequenced by immunoSEQ multiplex PCR, and TCRdb holds only the in-frame ones, with some missing. Clonal size and the V and J genes are those of that table, whereas D and trimming came from the DNA. The sample shows 300,000 to 400,000 clones, roughly 90% of them seen only once. This chain joins TRBV24-1 and TRBJ1-1; 7 bases are shared with TRBD1. This TCR came from a woman aged 70-85 years with COVID-19, enrolled during active disease. The sample taken for sequencing was peripheral blood. The CDR3 DNA reads TGTGCCACCAGCCTGACAGGGTTCGCTGAAGCTTTCTTT. As protein: CATSLTGFAEAFF.